Below, 13 T cell receptor beta chains from the same sample are listed, as sequenced in a study of OX40 agonist ivuxolimab in advanced cancers. The method was immunoSEQ multiplex PCR; TCRdb's version includes in-frame clones alone and lacks a portion of them. The repertoire consists of approximately 28,000 clones, with roughly 84% occurring once and the leading ten covering 15% to 20%. This specimen was CD4+ or CD8+ T cells sorted from blood, taken in a trial of the OX40 agonist ivuxolimab. The origin of the receptors is an adult with an advanced solid tumor such as melanoma, head and neck, liver or kidney cancer.

V gene TRBV5-4 combines with J gene TRBJ2-5; D possibly matches TRBD1 or TRBD2 (5 bases each). Germline assignment: CDR1 SGHNT and CDR2 YYREEE (reference sequence). The ends were cut back, 10 bases at V and 3 bases at J, with 13 bases in the middle. The length of the CDR3 is 12 residues. Written as DNA, the CDR3 is TGTGCCGGGGGAAGAGGGGAAGAGACCCAGTACTTC. It codes for CAGGRGEETQYF.

Details on this clone: This sample also contains other DNA sequences that code for the same CDR3. The gene calls are TRBV4-1 and TRBJ1-1, with D possibly TRBD1 on 6 matching bases. V was clipped by 0 bases and J by 4 bases, with 12 bases between them. The CDR3 runs 15 residues. Germline CDR1 and CDR2: MGHRA and YSYEKL. This CDR3 reads CASSQDRGRGTEAFF. For the CDR3, the DNA is TGCGCCAGCAGCCAAGACAGGGGACGCGGCACTGAAGCTTTCTTT.

The gene calls are TRBV28 and TRBJ2-7; 10 nucleotides line up with TRBD1. The CDR3 extends over 14 amino acids. The germline gives CDR1 MDHEN, CDR2 SYDVKM. J gave up 4 bases and V 7 bases, and 7 bases lay outside the gene matches. For the CDR3, the DNA is TGTGCCAGCAACCCGGGACAGGGGCGATACGAGCAGTACTTC. Translated, it gives CASNPGQGRYEQYF.

The chain combines TRBV4-1 with TRBJ2-3, with 9 bases matching TRBD2. Germline values: CDR1 MGHRA, CDR2 YSYEKL. V was clipped by 0 bases and J by 0 bases; unmatched bases: 4. The CDR3 extends over 17 amino acids. The CDR3 reads CASSQDSGLASTDTQYF. The CDR3, as DNA: TGCGCCAGCAGCCAAGATTCCGGACTAGCGAGCACAGATACGCAGTATTTT.

DNA for the CDR3: TGTGCCAGCAGCCAAAGAGCGGCAGGGGGTAATGAGCAGTTCTTC. Protein product: CASSQRAAGGNEQFF. The rearrangement uses TRBV14 and TRBJ2-1, with 7 bases fitting TRBD1. Germline CDR1 is SGHDN and CDR2 is FVKESK. The CDR3 covers 15 residues. With 2 bases clipped from V and 7 bases from J, the junction kept 8 bases outside the gene matches.

This sequence joins TRBV6-5 and TRBJ2-5; TRBD2 aligns across 9 bases. CDR1 is MNHEY and CDR2 is SVGAGI in the germline V gene. V shed 2 bases, J shed 2 bases, and the junction held 6 bases outside the gene matches. CDR3 length equals 16 residues. The CDR3 reads CASSYEGGGEQETQYF. The DNA of the CDR3 is TGTGCCAGCAGTTACGAGGGCGGGGGGGAACAAGAGACCCAGTACTTC.

This clone has just a few counts. This chain links TRBV7-6 with TRBJ1-1; D gene unclear. V was cut by 2 bases and J by 4 bases, with 8 bases left in between. The CDR3 has 13 amino acids. Germline V lookup: CDR1 SGHVS, CDR2 FNYEAQ. Here the CDR3 DNA reads TGTGCCAGCAGCTTAAGCGGGTCCACTGAAGCTTTCTTT. Its protein product is CASSLSGSTEAFF.

The J gene is TRBJ2-7, the V gene TRBV23-1, with TRBD1 matching 7 bases. TRBV23-1 is an ORF, with its function uncertain. The trim removed 4 bases at V and 7 bases at J, leaving 4 bases unmatched. The length of the CDR3 is 12 residues. The CDR3: CASSRDSLEQYF. In DNA form, the CDR3 reads TGCGCCAGCAGTCGGGACAGCCTGGAGCAGTACTTC.

The chain has TRBV19 and TRBJ2-2; maybe TRBD2 (5 bases). The CDR3 length is 14 residues. V was cut by 6 bases and J by 6 bases, with 14 bases left in between. In germline, CDR1 is LNHDA, CDR2 SQIVND (reference sequence). The CDR3 bases are TGTGCCAGTAGGTGGGCGGGTCTCCCCGGGGAGCTGTTTTTT. Its translation is CASRWAGLPGELFF.

CDR3: CASRRGRESTEAFF. The CDR3 nucleotides are TGCGCCAGCAGAAGGGGCAGGGAGAGCACTGAAGCTTTCTTT. The chain employs TRBV4-3 and TRBJ1-1; tentatively, D is TRBD1 (5 bases). Germline V gene lookup returns CDR1 LGHNA and CDR2 YSLEER. The ends were cut back, 6 bases at V and 4 bases at J, with 15 bases in the middle. The CDR3 consists of 14 residues.

This clone is a singleton in its sample. The chain recombines TRBV5-1 with TRBJ2-2; weak D call: TRBD1 (6 bases). CDR3 length: 19 residues. Germline CDR1 and CDR2: SGHRS and YFSETQ. V dropped 2 bases and J dropped 0 bases, with 20 bases sitting between them. CDR3 sequence (DNA): TGCGCCAGCAGCTTCCGGACGGATAGCTGGGGGCCGAACACCGGGGAGCTGTTTTTT. Its protein is CASSFRTDSWGPNTGELFF. Full variable domain (outside the CDR3, taken from reference TRBV5-1 and TRBJ2-2): KAGVTQTPRYLIKTRGQQVTLSCSPISGHRSVSWYQQTPGQGLQFLFEYFSETQRNKGNFPGRFSGRQFSNSRSEMNVSTLELGDSALYLCASSFRTDSWGPNTGELFFGEGSRLTVL.

V is TRBV9 and J is TRBJ1-1, with a weak D call TRBD1 (5 bases). V was pared by 1 base and J by 0 bases, with 10 bases between. Per the germline V gene, CDR1 is SGDLS and CDR2 is YYNGEE. This CDR3 region has 15 residues. The CDR3, as DNA: TGTGCCAGCAGCGTATACGGCAGGGTGAACACTGAAGCTTTCTTT. Protein product: CASSVYGRVNTEAFF. Based on the CDR3 plus reference TRBV9 and TRBJ1-1, the full variable domain is DSGVTQTPKHLITATGQRVTLRCSPRSGDLSVYWYQQSLDQGLQFLIQYYNGEERAKGNILERFSAQQFPDLHSELNLSSLELGDSALYFCASSVYGRVNTEAFFGQGTRLTVV.

The V and J genes are TRBV21-1 and TRBJ2-1; the table calls TRBD1, which could not be checked here. TRBV21-1 is a recognized pseudogene. The CDR3 is made up of 15 amino acids. The CDR3 region has the DNA TGTGCCAGCAGCCCGGGACAGGCGAAATACAATGAGCAGTTCTTC. It is translated as CASSPGQAKYNEQFF.